This TCR beta chain came from a study of blood T cells in healthy people across ages. The study's findings and limits: Significant beta diversity loss was already apparent by age approximately 37, declining roughly linearly.

A remark on this clonotype: Its antigen is undetermined.

A second PCR, run for about 6 to 11 cycles, used a sample-barcoded 5' primer plus a J-beta primer mix. TCRdb re-derived calls from the 5' RACE reads in MiXCR, one entry per CDR3 protein. The repertoire holds 1.5 million to 1.9 million distinct CDR3 sequences, around 40% seen once, with about 4% in the top ten. Individuals who donated were healthy Caucasians from Russia aged about 6 to 95. Material for sequencing was blood. This clonotype originated in a woman between 18 and 30 years old in good health.

The CDR3 coding sequence is TGTGCCAGCAGCGTGGAAACCTCTGGGGCCAACGTCCTGACTTTC. Its protein is CASSVETSGANVLTF. V usage is TRBV9 and J usage is TRBJ2-6; unclear D gene. V lost 2 bases and J 0 bases, leaving 6 bases between the germline ends. Per the germline V gene, CDR1 is SGDLS and CDR2 is YYNGEE. This CDR3 is 15 amino acids long.